This TCR beta chain originates from a study of T cell changes during pregnancy in multiple sclerosis. The V gene lost 4 bases and the J gene lost 4 bases, with 16 bases spanning the gap. The CDR3 totals 15 residues. Germline CDR1 and CDR2: SGHTA and FQGNSA. The repertoire was sequenced with immunoSEQ multiplex PCR; TCRdb's copy has only in-frame clones and lacks some. The sample has around 60,000 clones, about 93% seen once; the top ten hold 0.36%. Sample: CD4+ T cells from peripheral blood mononuclear cells, taken before pregnancy. The source is a female donor with multiple sclerosis, enrolled in a pregnancy study. The genes are TRBV7-2 and TRBJ1-2; D might be TRBD1 (6 bases). In DNA, the CDR3 is TGTGCCAGCAGCTCGGTTTGGGGGCAGTCCTATGGCTACACCTTC. It specifies CASSSVWGQSYGYTF. Complete variable domain (other parts from reference TRBV7-2 and TRBJ1-2): GAGVSQSPSNKVTEKGKDVELRCDPISGHTALYWYRQSLGQGLEFLIYFQGNSAPDKSGLPSDRFSAERTGGSVSTLTIQRTQQEDSAVYLCASSSVWGQSYGYTFGSGTRLTVV.